This paragraph covers one T cell receptor (beta chain) sequence. Its antigen is still unknown. The authors sequenced TCR beta from blood CD8+ and CD4+ T cells. TEMRA cells were FACS-enriched, and CD8+ and CD4+ T cells were isolated negatively. This sample is drawn from a study of CD8 T cells in Susac syndrome. Reverse transcription of roughly 0.45 to 1 ug RNA was performed with random hexamers. An immunoSEQ multiplex PCR amplified TCR beta CDR3 over 54 Vbeta and 13 Jbeta. TCRdb re-called the immunoSEQ multiplex PCR reads with MiXCR, one entry per CDR3 protein. The data contain about 400,000 distinct CDR3 sequences, 85% to 90% of them singletons. Study-wide results and caveats: It was acknowledged in the study that the number of individuals who were included in its TCR sequencing and HLA analysis was relatively small.

The specimen was CD8+ T cells from PBMCs. The sequence was collected from a human donor with multiple sclerosis.

The DNA of the CDR3 is TGTGCCAGTAGTATAGCCGGGACAGGGAACTACGAGCAGTACTTC. This gives the protein CASSIAGTGNYEQYF. The chain uses TRBV19 and TRBJ2-7; 9 bases are a match to TRBD1. V lost 1 base to trimming and J lost 3 bases; unmatched junction nucleotides: 4. Germline V gene data show CDR1 as LNHDA and CDR2 as SQIVND (reference sequence). The CDR3 length is 15 residues.